The 18 T cell receptor beta chains in this list originate from one sample, sequenced in a study of PD-L1 blockade in urothelial cancer. Regarding time point: pretreatment peripheral blood. Clones were sequenced by immunoSEQ multiplex PCR, and TCRdb holds only the in-frame ones, with some missing. The repertoire consists of about 49,000 clones, with 70% to 80% occurring once and the leading ten covering about 10%. The starting material was PBMCs, obtained around atezolizumab (anti-PD-L1) treatment. Receptors originate from a man between 70 and 80 years old with urothelial cancer.

V is TRBV10-3 and J is TRBJ2-5; D remains ambiguous. Trimming cost V 5 bases and J 1 base, with 11 bases left between them. Germline V gene lookup returns CDR1 ENHRY and CDR2 SYGVKD. This CDR3 comprises 14 residues. Written as DNA, the CDR3 is TGTGCCATCAGTCCACCCGGCGGCCAAGAGACCCAGTACTTC. Translated, it gives CAISPPGGQETQYF.

The chain is built from TRBV2 and TRBJ1-1; a possible D gene is TRBD1 (5 bases). This CDR3 has 15 residues. CDR1 and CDR2 from the germline V gene are SNHLY and FYNNEI. V shed 1 base and J shed 3 bases, with 12 bases lying between them. The CDR3 DNA reads as TGTGCCAGCAGTGAAGAGGGAGGGGCGGACACTGAAGCTTTCTTT. Protein sequence: CASSEEGGADTEAFF. Full variable domain (rest looked up from reference TRBV2 and TRBJ1-1): EPEVTQTPSHQVTQMGQEVILRCVPISNHLYFYWYRQILGQKVEFLVSFYNNEISEKSEIFDDQFSVERPDGSNFTLKIRSTKLEDSAMYFCASSEEGGADTEAFFGQGTRLTVV.

The chain has TRBV18 and TRBJ2-1; tentatively, D is TRBD2 (6 bases). This CDR3 comprises 13 residues. Between the trimmed V and J ends, which lost 4 bases and 4 bases, there was a span of 8 bases. CDR1 is KGHSH, CDR2 LQKENI, per germline. CDR3 loop: CASSQAGYNEQFF. Written as DNA, the CDR3 is TGTGCCAGCTCACAGGCGGGATACAATGAGCAGTTCTTC. Using reference TRBV18 and TRBJ2-1 for the parts outside the CDR3, the full variable domain is NAGVMQNPRHLVRRRGQEARLRCSPMKGHSHVYWYRQLPEEGLKFMVYLQKENIIDESGMPKERFSAEFPKEGPSILRIQQVVRGDSAAYFCASSQAGYNEQFFGPGTRLTVL.

The gene calls are TRBV5-5 and TRBJ2-1; 11 bases match TRBD2. Trimming took 4 bases from V and 0 from J; bases not matched to a gene: 3. Germline values: CDR1 SGHKS, CDR2 YYEKEE (reference sequence). The CDR3 runs 16 residues. The CDR3 coding sequence is TGTGCCAGCAGCAAGGGACTAGCGGCCTCCTACAATGAGCAGTTCTTC. Its translation is CASSKGLAASYNEQFF.

The CDR3 region has the DNA TGTGCCATCAGTGAACAGGGGTTAGGCTACACCTTC. This sequence encodes CAISEQGLGYTF. V and J are TRBV10-3 and TRBJ1-2; 7 bases are shared with TRBD1. Trimming at V came to 3 bases and at J to 8 bases, leaving 3 bases not matched to a gene. The CDR3 consists of 12 residues. CDR1 ENHRY and CDR2 SYGVKD come from the germline V gene.

The V and J genes are TRBV10-3 and TRBJ1-4; a possible D gene is TRBD1 (5 bases). This CDR3 region has 17 residues. Trimming shortened V by 4 bases and J by 0 bases, and 15 bases separated the two germline ends. Germline V gene data show CDR1 as ENHRY and CDR2 as SYGVKD. Here the CDR3 DNA reads TGTGCCATCAGTGGGGGACCCCGACTAGCAACTAATGAAAAACTGTTTTTT. This encodes CAISGGPRLATNEKLFF.

This rearrangement joins TRBV6-1 to TRBJ2-7, with D perhaps matching TRBD1 (6 bases). This CDR3 spans 14 amino acids. Germline V CDR1 and CDR2: MNHNS, SASEGT. The V end was cut by 3 bases, the J end by 0 bases, with 9 bases between. CDR3 DNA: TGTGCCAGCAGTGAGGGACACATCTCCTACGAGCAGTACTTC. Translation gives CASSEGHISYEQYF.

The rearrangement uses TRBV4-1 and TRBJ1-5, with 9 bases lining up with TRBD1. V shed 4 bases and J 6 bases; nucleotides not matched to a gene: 7. Germline loops: CDR1 MGHRA, CDR2 YSYEKL. The CDR3 has 15 residues. CDR3 in amino acids: CASSPRTGASQPQHF. The CDR3 DNA is TGCGCCAGCAGCCCTAGGACAGGGGCGAGTCAGCCCCAGCATTTT.

This chain links TRBV5-1 with TRBJ2-7; 8 nucleotides align to TRBD2. V trimming: 4 bases; J trimming: 2 bases; junction bases outside the gene matches: 8. Germline loops: CDR1 SGHRS, CDR2 YFSETQ. The CDR3 totals 15 residues. The CDR3 spells CASSATSAFAYEQYF. CDR3 bases: TGCGCCAGCAGCGCGACTAGCGCCTTCGCCTACGAGCAGTACTTC.

This chain links TRBV5-1 with TRBJ2-2; D ambiguous. Germline V CDR1 and CDR2: SGHRS, YFSETQ. V lost 0 bases and J 5 bases, leaving 8 bases between the germline ends. This CDR3 is 14 amino acids long. CDR3 sequence: CASSLELQTGELFF. The CDR3 DNA sequence: TGCGCCAGCAGCTTGGAATTGCAGACCGGGGAGCTGTTTTTT.

The rearrangement links TRBV5-6 to TRBJ2-7, with D hard to call. The CDR3 runs 13 residues. The V gene lost 4 bases and the J gene lost 2 bases, with 10 bases spanning the gap. The germline gives CDR1 SGHDT, CDR2 YYEEEE. The CDR3 loop is CASSSTNTYEQYF. CDR3 DNA: TGTGCCAGCAGCAGTACTAATACCTACGAGCAGTACTTC.

The V call is TRBV2, the J call TRBJ2-3, with D perhaps TRBD1 (7 bases). Germline V gene lookup returns CDR1 SNHLY and CDR2 FYNNEI. Trimming took 6 bases from V and 0 from J, leaving 16 bases between them. This CDR3 is 16 amino acids long. CDR3 region: CASSPHGGQSTDTQYF. In DNA form, the CDR3 reads TGTGCCAGCAGCCCCCACGGGGGACAGAGCACAGATACGCAGTATTTT.

This clone was seen more than once but under ten times. The chain links TRBV19 to TRBJ1-2; TRBD1 matches 8 bases. The length of the CDR3 is 12 residues. Germline CDR1 and CDR2: LNHDA and SQIVND (reference sequence). Unmatched junction bases numbered 5, after V lost 7 bases and J lost 7 bases. The CDR3 spells CASMTDRAGYTF. The CDR3 nucleotides are TGTGCCAGTATGACGGACAGGGCTGGCTACACCTTC.

The CDR3 loop is CASNPTGGEEKLFF. DNA for the CDR3: TGTGCCAGTAACCCAACAGGGGGCGAAGAAAAACTGTTTTTT. The rearrangement uses TRBV25-1 and TRBJ1-4, with 9 bases identical to TRBD1. This CDR3 has 14 residues. From germline, CDR1 is MGHDK and CDR2 SYGVNS. J gave up 8 bases and V 9 bases, and 10 bases lay outside the gene matches. Together with reference TRBV25-1 and TRBJ1-4, the CDR3 gives the full variable domain: EADIYQTPRYLVIGTGKKITLECSQTMGHDKMYWYQQDPGMELHLIHYSYGVNSTEKGDLSSESTVSRIRTEHFPLTLESARPSHTSQYLCASNPTGGEEKLFFGSGTQLSVL.

The chain carries TRBV6-6 and TRBJ1-5; possible D gene TRBD1, 6 bases. V was clipped by 0 bases and J by 4 bases, with 10 bases between them. CDR1 and CDR2 (germline): MNHNY, SVGAGI (reference sequence). The length of the CDR3 is 15 residues. The CDR3 loop is CASSYSRGRNQPQHF. DNA for the CDR3: TGTGCCAGCAGTTACTCGCGGGGGCGGAATCAGCCCCAGCATTTT.

The chain links TRBV29-1 to TRBJ2-3, with a possible D match to TRBD2 (8 bases). There are 14 residues in the CDR3. The germline CDR1 and CDR2 sequences are SQVTM and ANQGSEA. V lost 6 bases, J lost 5 bases, and 18 bases lay in between. CDR3 region: CSVQGGTRGDTQYF. The CDR3 region has the DNA TGCAGCGTCCAGGGGGGGACTAGGGGAGATACGCAGTATTTT.

V and J are TRBV2 and TRBJ1-2; a weak D match, TRBD1 (5 bases). Germline values: CDR1 SNHLY, CDR2 FYNNEI. This CDR3 comprises 14 residues. V lost 7 bases to trimming and J lost 3 bases, with 15 bases between them. The CDR3 is CASKEWAGDYGYTF. Here the CDR3 DNA reads TGTGCCAGCAAAGAGTGGGCGGGGGACTATGGCTACACCTTC.

The J gene is TRBJ2-1, the V gene TRBV2; D gene unclear. The V end lost 6 bases, the J end lost 7 bases, and 7 bases lay between the germline ends. Germline values: CDR1 SNHLY, CDR2 FYNNEI. The CDR3 sequence is 11 residues long. DNA for the CDR3: TGTGCCAGCAGGAACTCTAATGAGCAGTTCTTC. Translated: CASRNSNEQFF.